The sequence of this T cell receptor (beta chain) was determined in a study of blood T cell repertoires in COVID-19. Looking at the study overall: Samples taken during acute and convalescent COVID-19 were collected in the United States, Italy and Spain.

The ends were cut back, 3 bases at V and 6 bases at J, with 11 bases in the middle. Germline loops: CDR1 DFQATT, CDR2 SNEGSKA (reference sequence). There are 12 residues in the CDR3. TCRdb's copy holds only in-frame clones and misses some; the assay was immunoSEQ multiplex PCR. The repertoire has approximately 280,000 clones, approximately 85% of them found once; the top ten carry 9.5% to 12%. This clone was seen once. The receptor's source is a woman aged 70 to 79 with acute or convalescent COVID-19. The V call is TRBV20-1, the J call TRBJ1-1; D remains unclear. Sequencing used peripheral blood. DNA of the CDR3: TGCAGTGCTAGTAGGGAGGAATCTGAAGCTTTCTTT. It is translated as CSASREESEAFF.